The source of this T cell receptor beta chain is a study of T-cell reconstitution after alpha-beta-depleted transplantation in children. It was with unique molecular identifiers that the TCRbeta library was prepared. Each CDR3 protein is one row after TCRdb ran MiXCR on the PCR reads. The sample includes a few hundred thousand distinct CDR3 sequences, 13% of them seen just once. Germline assignment: CDR1 MNHNS and CDR2 SASEGT. V lost 4 bases, J lost 2 bases, and 12 bases lay in between. This CDR3 region has 14 residues. This clonotype was sampled from a human donor who donated a stem cell graft to a child with Fanconi anemia. Sequenced material: PBMCs, taken from the stem cell graft. V gene TRBV6-1 combines with J gene TRBJ2-7; D possibly corresponds to TRBD2 (6 bases). As DNA, the CDR3 is TGTGCCAGCAGTGCCTCGGGACTCCCCTACGAGCAGTACTTC. Translated: CASSASGLPYEQYF.